This T cell receptor (beta chain) emerged from a study of blood T cell repertoires in COVID-19. Sequencing was performed with immunoSEQ multiplex PCR; in TCRdb, only in-frame clones are kept and a portion is missing. The sample lists 150,000 to 200,000 clones; about 81% were seen once. Deletions cut 4 bases from V and 4 bases from J, with 14 bases between. The CDR3 loop spans 15 amino acids. CDR1 and CDR2 from the germline V gene are LGHNA and YNFKEQ. Sequencing was carried out using peripheral blood. This chain connects TRBV4-2 to TRBJ1-5; tentatively, D is TRBD1 (6 bases). This sequence was found in a woman of 80 years or more with acute or convalescent COVID-19. CDR3 sequence (DNA): TGTGCCAGCAGCCGAGAAACAGGGAAAAATCAGCCCCAGCATTTT. Encoded protein: CASSRETGKNQPQHF.